This record covers a single T cell receptor (beta chain). Its antigen remains unidentified. The sample comes from a study of shared clonotypes between healthy human individuals. Study-wide results and caveats: Between four donors, naive CD4 clonotypes were shared at a level of around 5.2%. The four-donor shared clonotypes exceeded non-shared clonotypes in generation probability, with non-shared ones scoring lower.

The material for each subset, its genomic DNA, was split evenly across several immunoSEQ plates. Method: immunoSEQ multiplex PCR; TCRdb's copy keeps in-frame clones and lacks some. The sample has nearly 2 million clones, over 85% seen once. The CDR3 is 16 amino acids. V lost 3 bases, J lost 0 bases, and 7 bases stayed unmatched. Germline V gene lookup returns CDR1 MNHEY and CDR2 SMNVEV (reference sequence). The naive CD8 subset, CD45RO-negative cells positively selected for CCR7, excluded terminally differentiated effector memory CD45RA+ cells. Sequencing was done on a sample of naive CD8+ T cells sorted from blood. The chain couples TRBV27 to TRBJ2-7; TRBD2 aligns across 8 bases. This clonotype originated in a man between 18 and 35 years old in good health. The CDR3: CASSFSSGPSSYEQYF. Written as DNA, the CDR3 is TGTGCCAGCAGTTTTTCTAGCGGGCCTAGCTCCTACGAGCAGTACTTC.